These 28 T cell receptor beta chains share one sample of origin, sequenced in a study of T cells expressing NK-cell markers. TCRdb reworked the 5' RACE reads into one entry per CDR3 protein, no DNA. This sample's table reports approximately 380,000 distinct CDR3 sequences. The sequenced sample was blood T cells: a sorted CD56 or NKG2C T cell subset, CD4+ or CD8+ T cells, or bulk PBMC T cells (not recorded which). The receptors here all came from a man aged 18 to 69 in good health.

The genes are TRBV2 and TRBJ1-6. From germline, CDR1 is SNHLY and CDR2 FYNNEI. CDR3 length: 12 residues. The CDR3 reads CASRSPNSPLHF.

The genes are TRBV10-3 and TRBJ2-1; the TCRdb D gene call, TRBD1, has no DNA to confirm it. CDR1 and CDR2 from the germline V gene are ENHRY and SYGVKD. CDR3 length: 15 amino acids. CDR3 protein: CAISESTGGHNEQFF.

The V and J genes are TRBV5-1 and TRBJ1-2; as DNA is missing, the TRBD1 call by TCRdb cannot be tested. The CDR3 has 15 amino acids. Germline lookup yields CDR1 SGHRS and CDR2 YFSETQ. CDR3 sequence: CASSSTGRANYGYTF.

The chain is built from TRBV5-1 and TRBJ2-1; TCRdb selects TRBD1, and the lack of DNA leaves this call unchecked. The CDR3 loop spans 15 amino acids. The V gene's germline CDR1 is SGHRS and CDR2 YFSETQ. This CDR3 is CASSPRQGSGNEQFF.

V and J are TRBV27 and TRBJ2-2; the TCRdb D gene call, TRBD2, has no DNA to confirm it. Germline CDR1 is MNHEY and CDR2 is SMNVEV (reference sequence). CDR3 length equals 17 residues. CDR3 protein: CASKYILAGSNTGELFF.

The chain employs TRBV20-1 and TRBJ1-6; TCRdb proposes TRBD1, but this gene call is untestable without DNA. CDR1 DFQATT and CDR2 SNEGSKA come from the germline V gene (reference sequence). There are 14 residues in the CDR3. This CDR3 is CSARLTGDRSPLHF.

CDR3 in amino acids: CASSYSKGNYQETQYF. This rearrangement joins TRBV6-5 to TRBJ2-5. CDR3 length: 16 amino acids. Per germline, CDR1 MNHEY and CDR2 SVGAGI.

This chain uses TRBV6-5 with TRBJ1-5. This CDR3 has 15 residues. CDR1 and CDR2 (germline): MNHEY, SVGAGI. The CDR3 sequence: CASSYRLGVNQPQHF.

This chain joins TRBV7-2 and TRBJ1-5. Germline V lookup: CDR1 SGHTA, CDR2 FQGNSA. This CDR3 contains 13 residues. The CDR3 sequence is CASRPGNNQPQHF. Full variable domain (outside the CDR3, taken from reference TRBV7-2 and TRBJ1-5): GAGVSQSPSNKVTEKGKDVELRCDPISGHTALYWYRQSLGQGLEFLIYFQGNSAPDKSGLPSDRFSAERTGGSVSTLTIQRTQQEDSAVYLCASRPGNNQPQHFGDGTRLSIL.

V is TRBV12-3 or TRBV12-4 and J is TRBJ1-6; the D gene TCRdb calls, TRBD1, cannot be checked with no DNA. The CDR3 contains 14 residues. This CDR3 is CASSQQGNNSPLHF.

The J gene is TRBJ2-7, the V gene TRBV5-1; TCRdb gives TRBD1 as the D gene, but with no DNA this cannot be confirmed. Germline loops: CDR1 SGHRS, CDR2 YFSETQ. CDR3 length: 14 amino acids. CDR3 sequence: CASRQGVTSYEQYF.

The chain uses TRBV7-9 and TRBJ2-1. CDR3 length equals 12 residues. The V gene's germline CDR1 is SEHNR and CDR2 FQNEAQ (reference sequence). The CDR3 loop reads CASSPFNNEQFF.

The chain links TRBV27 to TRBJ1-2; the D gene TCRdb calls, TRBD1, cannot be checked with no DNA. CDR3 size: 16 residues. CDR1 and CDR2 from the germline V gene are MNHEY and SMNVEV (reference sequence). CDR3 in amino acids: CASSNRDKDYQNGYTF.

This chain uses TRBV6-5 with TRBJ1-6; checking the TCRdb D call of TRBD1 is not possible without DNA. This CDR3 is built from 16 residues. Germline loops: CDR1 MNHEY, CDR2 SVGAGI. CDR3: CASSYSGRWGNSPLHF.

The chain is built from TRBV25-1 and TRBJ2-6; TCRdb outputs TRBD1, but without DNA this stays unchecked. CDR3 length: 19 amino acids. CDR1 is MGHDK and CDR2 is SYGVNS in the germline V gene. The CDR3 sequence is CASSATGQLAFSGANVLTF.

The chain joins TRBV5-1 to TRBJ1-1; TCRdb's assignment of TRBD1 cannot be checked, as there is no DNA. The CDR3 sequence is 17 residues long. Germline V gene data show CDR1 as SGHRS and CDR2 as YFSETQ. CDR3 residues: CASSSGRDRLLNTEAFF. The variable domain in full, with the rest retrieved from reference TRBV5-1 and TRBJ1-1, is KAGVTQTPRYLIKTRGQQVTLSCSPISGHRSVSWYQQTPGQGLQFLFEYFSETQRNKGNFPGRFSGRQFSNSRSEMNVSTLELGDSALYLCASSSGRDRLLNTEAFFGQGTRLTVV.

This chain links TRBV5-1 with TRBJ1-2; TCRdb's D gene call, TRBD1, goes unchecked for lack of DNA. The V gene's germline CDR1 is SGHRS and CDR2 YFSETQ. The CDR3 runs 15 residues. This CDR3 is CASSPLRTGPYGYTF.

V gene TRBV7-8 combines with J gene TRBJ1-2; TCRdb's assignment of TRBD1 cannot be checked, as there is no DNA. CDR3 length: 20 residues. Germline values: CDR1 SGHVS, CDR2 FQNEAQ. The CDR3: CASSPSMQITGTGSIYGYTF.

The J gene is TRBJ2-3, the V gene TRBV9; TCRdb's D gene call, TRBD1, goes unchecked for lack of DNA. Germline loops: CDR1 SGDLS, CDR2 YYNGEE. The CDR3 extends over 18 amino acids. CDR3 in amino acids: CASSVAGGRGYSTDTQYF.

The rearrangement uses TRBV7-2 and TRBJ2-7; the D call of TRBD1 rests on TCRdb alone, since no DNA is present to check it. Germline CDR1 SGHTA, CDR2 FQGNSA. The CDR3 is 15 amino acids. This CDR3 reads CASSDRGGRSYEQYF.

The rearrangement links TRBV20-1 to TRBJ1-6. Germline V gene lookup returns CDR1 DFQATT and CDR2 SNEGSKA (reference sequence). The CDR3 length is 13 residues. CDR3 residues: CSASRIYNSPLHF.

This sequence joins TRBV20-1 and TRBJ1-2. The CDR3 is made up of 13 amino acids. Germline CDR1 is DFQATT and CDR2 is SNEGSKA (reference sequence). Here the CDR3 reads CSASISAGHGYTF.

This sequence joins TRBV21-1 and TRBJ1-2; the TRBD1 assignment by TCRdb is unverifiable without DNA. TRBV21-1 is labeled a pseudogene. This CDR3 has 15 residues. The CDR3 spells CATLHWGRLNYGYTF.

The chain recombines TRBV9 with TRBJ2-5; TCRdb's D call of TRBD1 is untestable without DNA. The CDR3 is 17 residues long. CDR1 is SGDLS and CDR2 is YYNGEE in the germline V gene. CDR3: CASSRGGASGATETQYF.

The chain is built from TRBV6-1 and TRBJ2-3; with no DNA, the TCRdb D assignment of TRBD1 cannot be verified. The germline CDR1 and CDR2 sequences are MNHNS and SASEGT. The length of the CDR3 is 16 residues. The CDR3: CASRNPPGVGADTQYF.

The V call is TRBV6-1, the J call TRBJ1-6; no DNA is available, so the TRBD1 call from TCRdb remains unchecked. Germline values: CDR1 MNHNS, CDR2 SASEGT. The CDR3 is 14 residues long. CDR3 loop: CASRTRQSNSPLHF.

V usage is TRBV3-1 and J usage is TRBJ2-1; the D call from TCRdb, TRBD2, cannot be confirmed without DNA. The CDR3 is made up of 18 amino acids. Germline V CDR1 and CDR2: LGHDT, YNNKEL (reference sequence). The CDR3 sequence: CASSQGTYNPSSYNEQFF.

The J gene is TRBJ2-1, the V gene TRBV5-5; TCRdb indicates TRBD2, and absent DNA this call remains unverified. The CDR3 loop spans 14 amino acids. CDR1 and CDR2 (germline): SGHKS, YYEKEE (reference sequence). This CDR3 reads CASSSTSGDNEQFF.